The 10 T cell receptor beta chains given below trace back to one sample, sequenced in a study of post-analysis software for immune sequencing data. Points from the study as a whole: Comparison of patients with controls showed 5 or 6 TRBV segments more frequent in patients, TRBV5-6, TRBV5-1 and TRBV20-1 among them.

Which antigens these TCRs recognize remains unknown. Unique molecular identifiers were carried by the TCR beta cDNA libraries. TCRdb redid the calling of the PCR reads with MiXCR, one entry per CDR3 protein. The sample lists over 700,000 distinct CDR3 sequences, roughly 30% occurring once. Sequenced input: blood. The receptors here all came from a girl aged 10 to 17 with multiple sclerosis.

This clonotype was counted only a few times. The chain employs TRBV7-2 and TRBJ2-1, with TRBD2 matching 7 bases. With 3 bases clipped from V and 0 bases from J, the junction kept 2 bases outside the gene matches. This CDR3 has 15 amino acids. Germline V gene data show CDR1 as SGHTA and CDR2 as FQGNSA. DNA for the CDR3: TGTGCCAGCAGCTTGACTAGCAGCTCCTACAATGAGCAGTTCTTC. It yields the protein CASSLTSSSYNEQFF.

This chain joins TRBV7-9 and TRBJ1-1, with 7 bases aligning to TRBD1. Germline CDR1 is SEHNR and CDR2 is FQNEAQ (reference sequence). The CDR3 length is 16 residues. V gave up 4 bases and J gave up 0 bases; unmatched junction bases: 8. CDR3 bases: TGTGCCAGCAGCTACGGGACAGCAAAAATGAACACTGAAGCTTTCTTT. Protein sequence: CASSYGTAKMNTEAFF.

A few counts support this clonotype. The chain carries TRBV7-2 and TRBJ2-5; unclear D gene. Trimming cost V 5 bases and J 3 bases, with 10 bases left between them. CDR1 SGHTA and CDR2 FQGNSA come from the germline V gene. The CDR3 has 13 residues. The DNA of the CDR3 is TGTGCCAGCAGCCTAACCCGAAAAGAGACCCAGTACTTC. As protein: CASSLTRKETQYF.

This clonotype was counted only a few times. V gene TRBV4-1 combines with J gene TRBJ2-1; TRBD2 agrees at 8 bases. After removal of 0 bases from V and 0 bases from J, the junction contained 1 base not matched to a gene. Germline loops: CDR1 MGHRA, CDR2 YSYEKL. CDR3 length: 16 residues. DNA of the CDR3: TGCGCCAGCAGCCAAGACGGGGGGGGCTCCTACAATGAGCAGTTCTTC. This gives the protein CASSQDGGGSYNEQFF.

The chain's CDR3 is CATSRAPGLPTYNEQFF. DNA of the CDR3: TGTGCCACCAGCAGAGCCCCGGGACTACCCACCTACAATGAGCAGTTCTTC. The chain carries TRBV15 and TRBJ2-1; TRBD2 matches 7 bases. After removal of 1 base from V and 2 bases from J, the junction contained 8 bases not matched to a gene. The germline CDR1 and CDR2 sequences are LNHNV and YYDKDF (reference sequence). The CDR3 extends over 17 amino acids.

A few counts support this clonotype. The J gene is TRBJ1-5, the V gene TRBV7-8, with 9 bases matching TRBD1. CDR1 is SGHVS, CDR2 FQNEAQ, per germline. After removal of 5 bases from V and 4 bases from J, the junction contained 15 bases not matched to a gene. This CDR3 is 18 amino acids long. CDR3 in DNA: TGTGCCAGCAGCCTCAGACAGGGGGTCCCCAAAGGGAATCAGCCCCAGCATTTT. Protein sequence: CASSLRQGVPKGNQPQHF.

This clonotype was observed at least ten times. The rearrangement uses TRBV29-1 and TRBJ2-7, with TRBD1 matching over 8 bases. V shed 5 bases and J 3 bases; nucleotides not matched to a gene: 6. This CDR3 spans 13 amino acids. Germline V gives CDR1 SQVTM, CDR2 ANQGSEA. The CDR3 loop reads CSVRTGKSYEQYF. The DNA of the CDR3 is TGCAGCGTTCGGACAGGGAAAAGCTACGAGCAGTACTTC.

Only a few counts were recorded for this clonotype. The chain couples TRBV29-1 to TRBJ2-5; D is unresolved. This CDR3 has 14 residues. Germline V lookup: CDR1 SQVTM, CDR2 ANQGSEA. Trimming removed 7 bases from V and 2 bases from J, with 17 bases in between. The CDR3 coding sequence is TGCAGCGCCCTCCCCCTGGGATCACAAGAGACCCAGTACTTC. Its translation: CSALPLGSQETQYF.

This clonotype was detected only a few times. The chain links TRBV20-1 to TRBJ2-1; 9 nucleotides match TRBD1. Per germline, CDR1 DFQATT and CDR2 SNEGSKA (reference sequence). This CDR3 has 15 residues. V lost 3 bases to trimming and J lost 2 bases; unmatched junction nucleotides: 5. The CDR3: CSARSTGGTYNEQFF. The CDR3, as DNA: TGCAGTGCTAGGTCAACAGGGGGCACCTACAATGAGCAGTTCTTC.

This clonotype showed up just a few times. The V call is TRBV2, the J call TRBJ2-3; TRBD1 agrees at 8 bases. J gave up 0 bases and V 5 bases, and 7 bases lay outside the gene matches. The CDR3 consists of 16 residues. CDR1 is SNHLY, CDR2 FYNNEI, per germline. The CDR3 region is CASSQDRGASTDTQYF. DNA of the CDR3: TGTGCCAGCAGTCAAGACAGGGGTGCTAGCACAGATACGCAGTATTTT.